This record concerns one T cell receptor beta chain sequence. What it binds is not known. Sequencing of TCR beta drew on CD8+ and CD4+ T cells from blood. TEMRA cells were FACS-enriched and CD8+ and CD4+ T cells negatively isolated. The RNA, about 0.45 to 1 ug, was put through reverse transcription using random hexamers. Multiplex immunoSEQ PCR targeted 54 Vbeta and 13 Jbeta TCR beta segments. A single record per CDR3 protein comes from TCRdb applying MiXCR to the immunoSEQ multiplex PCR reads. Here the sample spans fewer than 200,000 distinct CDR3 sequences, roughly 92% being singletons. This sample was taken from a study of CD8 T cells in Susac syndrome. Findings of the study overall: The study acknowledged a relatively small number of individuals in its TCR sequencing and HLA analysis.

This receptor was identified in a human donor in good health. Sequencing used CD4+ T cells from PBMCs.

CDR3 nucleotide sequence: TGTGCCACTGCCGGGACAGGGGGCACCGGGGAGCTGTTTTTT. Protein sequence: CATAGTGGTGELFF. The chain employs TRBV2 and TRBJ2-2; 11 bases are shared with TRBD1. The V and J ends lost 10 bases and 4 bases, in that order; junction bases with no gene match: 5. The germline V gene has CDR1 SNHLY and CDR2 FYNNEI. The CDR3 loop spans 14 amino acids.